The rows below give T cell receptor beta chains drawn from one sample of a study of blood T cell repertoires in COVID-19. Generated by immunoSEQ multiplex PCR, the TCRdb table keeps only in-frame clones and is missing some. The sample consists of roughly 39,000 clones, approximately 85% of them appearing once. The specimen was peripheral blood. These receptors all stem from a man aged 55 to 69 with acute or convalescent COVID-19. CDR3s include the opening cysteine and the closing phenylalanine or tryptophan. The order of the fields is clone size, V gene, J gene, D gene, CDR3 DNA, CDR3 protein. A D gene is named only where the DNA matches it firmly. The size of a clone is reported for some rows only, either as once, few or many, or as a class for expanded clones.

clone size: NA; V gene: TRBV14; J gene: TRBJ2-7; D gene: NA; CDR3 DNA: TGTGCCAGCAGCCGGTATGCCATAACTCGTGAGCAGTACTTC; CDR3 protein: CASSRYAITREQYF
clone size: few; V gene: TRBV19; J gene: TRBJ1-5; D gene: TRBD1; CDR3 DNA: TGTGCCAGTAGTATAAAGACAGGGCTGCAGCCCCAGCATTTT; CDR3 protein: CASSIKTGLQPQHF
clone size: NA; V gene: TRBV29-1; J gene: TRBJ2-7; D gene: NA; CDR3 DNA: TGCAGCGTAAATGGGGAGTCCTACGAGCAGTACTTC; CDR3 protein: CSVNGESYEQYF
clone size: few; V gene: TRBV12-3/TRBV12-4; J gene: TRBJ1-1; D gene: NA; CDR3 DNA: TGTGCCAGCAATCTGGGAGTGAACACTGAAGCTTTCTTT; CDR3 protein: CASNLGVNTEAFF
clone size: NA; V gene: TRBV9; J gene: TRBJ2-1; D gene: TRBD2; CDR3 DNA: TGTGCCAGCAGCGTAGGAGCACTGACCGGGACTATGAGTGAGCAGTTCTTC; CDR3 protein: CASSVGALTGTMSEQFF
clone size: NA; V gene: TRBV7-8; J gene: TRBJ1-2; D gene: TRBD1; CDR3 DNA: TGTGCCAGCACCAAAAATCAGGGGGGCGCGGGCTACACCTTC; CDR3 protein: CASTKNQGGAGYTF
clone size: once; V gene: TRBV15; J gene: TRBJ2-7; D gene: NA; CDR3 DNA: TGTGCCACCAGCAGAGGCAGGAATACCTACGAGCAGTACTTC; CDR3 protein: CATSRGRNTYEQYF
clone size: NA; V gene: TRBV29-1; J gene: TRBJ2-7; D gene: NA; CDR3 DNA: TGCAGCGCCGGACGGTCGGGACTGCCCGGGGGGCAGTACTTC; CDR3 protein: CSAGRSGLPGGQYF
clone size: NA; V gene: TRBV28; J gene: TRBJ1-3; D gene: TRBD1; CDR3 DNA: TGTGCCAGCTCGATACGGACAGGCTCTGGAAACACCATATATTTT; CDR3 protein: CASSIRTGSGNTIYF
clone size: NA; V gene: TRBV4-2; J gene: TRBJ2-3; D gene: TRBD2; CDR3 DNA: TGTGCCAGCAGCCCACTGAGGGGACTAGCGGGGGTGGAAAGCACAGATACGCAGTATTTT; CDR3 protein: CASSPLRGLAGVESTDTQYF
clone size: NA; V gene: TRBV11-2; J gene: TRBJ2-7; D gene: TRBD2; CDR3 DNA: TGTGCCAGCAGCCCGTGGGCTAGCGGGGACTACGAGCAGTACTTC; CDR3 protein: CASSPWASGDYEQYF
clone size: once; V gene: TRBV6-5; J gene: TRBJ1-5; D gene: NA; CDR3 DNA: TGTGCCACAATAGTTGCAGGGGATCAGCCCCAGCATTTT; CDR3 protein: CATIVAGDQPQHF
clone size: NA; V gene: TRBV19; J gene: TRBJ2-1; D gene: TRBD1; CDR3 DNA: TGTGCCAGTAGTATAGGATCAGGGGGTATCTACAATGAGCAGTTCTTC; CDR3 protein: CASSIGSGGIYNEQFF
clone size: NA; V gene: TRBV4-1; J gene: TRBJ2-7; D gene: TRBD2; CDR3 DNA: TGCGCCAGCAGCCAAGAGGCTTCTGCATTAGCGGGATCCTACGAGCAGTACTTC; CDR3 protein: CASSQEASALAGSYEQYF
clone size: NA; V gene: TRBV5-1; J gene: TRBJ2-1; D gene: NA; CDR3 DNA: TGCGCCAGCAGCTTACTCGACAATGAGCAGTTCTTC; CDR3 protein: CASSLLDNEQFF
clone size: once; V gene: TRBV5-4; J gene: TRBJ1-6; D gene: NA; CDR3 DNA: TGTGCCAGCAGCAACGAGGATAGCTCCTATAATTCACCCCTCCACTTT; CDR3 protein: CASSNEDSSYNSPLHF
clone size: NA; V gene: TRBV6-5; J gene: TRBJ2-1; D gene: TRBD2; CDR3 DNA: TGTGCCAGCAGCTCCGGGACTAGAGGGGGTGAGCAGTTCTTC; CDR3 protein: CASSSGTRGGEQFF
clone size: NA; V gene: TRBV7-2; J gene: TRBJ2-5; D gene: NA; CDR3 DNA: TGTGCCAGCACCTATCGGGGAGGGGGGGCACAAGAGACCCAGTACTTC; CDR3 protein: CASTYRGGGAQETQYF
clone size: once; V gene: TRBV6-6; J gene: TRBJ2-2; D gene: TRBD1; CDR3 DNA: TGTGCCAGCAGTTCGCCGTTCACAGGGGTGGCCGGGGAGCTGTTTTTT; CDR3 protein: CASSSPFTGVAGELFF
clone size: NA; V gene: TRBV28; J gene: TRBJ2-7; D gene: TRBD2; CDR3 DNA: TGTGCCAGCAGTACCGGGGGGGGCCCTAACTACGAGCAGTACTTC; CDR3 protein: CASSTGGGPNYEQYF
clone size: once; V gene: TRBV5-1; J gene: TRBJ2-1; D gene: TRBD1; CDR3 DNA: TGCGCCAGCAGCGCGACAGGGCTATCCTACAATGAGCAGTTCTTC; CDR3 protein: CASSATGLSYNEQFF
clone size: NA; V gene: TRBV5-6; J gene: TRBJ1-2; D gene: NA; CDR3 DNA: TGTGCCAGCAGCAAGCTCGGACAGCTGATGAATGGCTACACCTTC; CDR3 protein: CASSKLGQLMNGYTF
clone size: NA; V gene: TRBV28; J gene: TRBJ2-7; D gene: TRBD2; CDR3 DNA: TGTGCCAGCAGTCTGGGACTAGGCGAGCAGTACTTC; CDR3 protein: CASSLGLGEQYF
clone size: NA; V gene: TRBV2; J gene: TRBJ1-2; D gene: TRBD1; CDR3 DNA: TGTGCCAGCAGCGACAGGGGAGCTAACTATGGCTACACCTTC; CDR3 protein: CASSDRGANYGYTF
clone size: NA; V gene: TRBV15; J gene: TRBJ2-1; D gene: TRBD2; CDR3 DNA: TGTGCCACCAGCAGAGAGGGGGGGGATGAGCAGTTCTTC; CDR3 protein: CATSREGGDEQFF
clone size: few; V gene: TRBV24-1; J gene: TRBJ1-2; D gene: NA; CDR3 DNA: TGTGCCACCAGTGATGGGGAGCCCTATGGCTACACCTTC; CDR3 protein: CATSDGEPYGYTF